This T cell receptor (beta chain) comes out of a study of blood T cell repertoires in COVID-19. Study overall: Sites in the United States, Italy and Spain provided acute and convalescent COVID-19 samples. PBMCs, B-cell-depleted T cells, or T cells provided the cDNA or gDNA that made up the material.

Under the authors' procedure: Reference gene primers were amplified, and this amplification served to estimate nucleated cell counts. Sequencing used immunoSEQ multiplex PCR; TCRdb keeps in-frame clones, though not all of them. V and J calls and clone size are given by that table; D and trimming were obtained from the DNA. In the table there are some 250,000 clones, about 86% of which are singletons. Germline CDR1 is SNHLY and CDR2 is FYNNEI. V was pared by 6 bases and J by 0 bases, with 5 bases of the junction left unmatched. CDR3 length: 16 amino acids. This sequence was found in an older woman with active or convalescent COVID-19. The V call is TRBV2, the J call TRBJ2-3; 11 nucleotides line up with TRBD1. The specimen was peripheral blood. CDR3 coding DNA: TGTGCCAGCAGCTGGGGACAGGGGGGCAGCACAGATACGCAGTATTTT. Translating it yields CASSWGQGGSTDTQYF.